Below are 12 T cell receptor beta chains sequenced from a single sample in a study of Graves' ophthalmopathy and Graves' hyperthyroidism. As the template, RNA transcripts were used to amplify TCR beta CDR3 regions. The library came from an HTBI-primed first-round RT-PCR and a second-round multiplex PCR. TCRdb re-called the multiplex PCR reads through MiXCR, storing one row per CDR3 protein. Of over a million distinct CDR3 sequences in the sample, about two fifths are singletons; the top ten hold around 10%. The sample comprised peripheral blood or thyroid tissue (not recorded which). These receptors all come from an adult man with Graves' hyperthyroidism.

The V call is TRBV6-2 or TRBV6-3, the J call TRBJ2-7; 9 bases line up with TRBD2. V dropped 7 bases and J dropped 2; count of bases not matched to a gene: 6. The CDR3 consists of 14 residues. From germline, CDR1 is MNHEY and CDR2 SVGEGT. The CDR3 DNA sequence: TGTGCCAGCATCATGGGCGGGAGGGCCTACGAGCAGTACTTC. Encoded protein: CASIMGGRAYEQYF.

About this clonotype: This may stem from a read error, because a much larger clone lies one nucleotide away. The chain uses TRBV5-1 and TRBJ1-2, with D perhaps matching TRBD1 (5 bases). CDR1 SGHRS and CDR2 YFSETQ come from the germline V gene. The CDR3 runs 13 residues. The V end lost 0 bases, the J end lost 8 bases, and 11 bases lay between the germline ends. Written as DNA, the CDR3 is TGCGCCAGCAGCTTGGACGGGGCAGCAGGCTACACCTTC. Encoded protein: CASSLDGAAGYTF.

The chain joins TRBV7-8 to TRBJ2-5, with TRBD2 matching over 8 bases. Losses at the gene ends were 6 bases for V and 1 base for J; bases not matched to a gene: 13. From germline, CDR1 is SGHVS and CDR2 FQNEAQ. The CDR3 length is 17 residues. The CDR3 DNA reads TGTGCCAGCAGTTTTCTTCAGCGCGGGGGGTCCCAAGAGACCCAGTACTTC. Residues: CASSFLQRGGSQETQYF.

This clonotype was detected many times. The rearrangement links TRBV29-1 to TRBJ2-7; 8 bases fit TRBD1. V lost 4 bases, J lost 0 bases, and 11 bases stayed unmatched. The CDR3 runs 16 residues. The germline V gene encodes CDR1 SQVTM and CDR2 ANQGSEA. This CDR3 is CSVVGWAGGHSYEQYF. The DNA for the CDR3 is TGCAGCGTTGTTGGGTGGGCAGGGGGCCACTCCTACGAGCAGTACTTC.

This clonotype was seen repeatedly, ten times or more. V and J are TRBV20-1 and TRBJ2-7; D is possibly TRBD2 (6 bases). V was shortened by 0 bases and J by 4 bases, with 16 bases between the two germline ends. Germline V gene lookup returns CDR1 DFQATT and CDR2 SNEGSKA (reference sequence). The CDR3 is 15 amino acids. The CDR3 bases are TGCAGTGCTAGAGATAAGTGGGACTCAGCTTACGAGCAGTACTTC. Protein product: CSARDKWDSAYEQYF.

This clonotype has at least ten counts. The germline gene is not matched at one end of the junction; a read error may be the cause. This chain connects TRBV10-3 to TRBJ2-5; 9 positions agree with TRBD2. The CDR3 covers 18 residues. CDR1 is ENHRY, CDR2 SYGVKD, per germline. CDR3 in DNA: TGTGCCAGCAGTTACCCCATAGCGGGGGATGCCACCCAAGAGACCCAGTACTTC. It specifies CASSYPIAGDATQETQYF.

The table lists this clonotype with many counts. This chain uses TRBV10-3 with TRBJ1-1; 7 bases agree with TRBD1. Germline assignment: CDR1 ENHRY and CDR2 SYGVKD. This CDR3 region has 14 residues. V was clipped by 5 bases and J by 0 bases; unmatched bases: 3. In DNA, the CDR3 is TGTGCCATCAGTCAGGACAGGATGAACACTGAAGCTTTCTTT. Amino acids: CAISQDRMNTEAFF.

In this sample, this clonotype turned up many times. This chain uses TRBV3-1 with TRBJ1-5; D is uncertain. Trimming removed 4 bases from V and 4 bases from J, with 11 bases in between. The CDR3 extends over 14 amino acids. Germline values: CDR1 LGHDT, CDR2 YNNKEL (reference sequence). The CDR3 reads CASSPGRWNQPQHF. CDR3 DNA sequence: TGTGCCAGCAGCCCCGGACGGTGGAATCAGCCCCAGCATTTT.

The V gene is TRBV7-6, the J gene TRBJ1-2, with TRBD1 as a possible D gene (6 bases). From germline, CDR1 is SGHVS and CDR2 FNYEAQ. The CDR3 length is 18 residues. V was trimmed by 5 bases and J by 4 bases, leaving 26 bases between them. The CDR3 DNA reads TGTGCCAGCAGCAACATCGGGGGGGCAGAAATAGCGTTCTATGGCTACACCTTC. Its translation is CASSNIGGAEIAFYGYTF.

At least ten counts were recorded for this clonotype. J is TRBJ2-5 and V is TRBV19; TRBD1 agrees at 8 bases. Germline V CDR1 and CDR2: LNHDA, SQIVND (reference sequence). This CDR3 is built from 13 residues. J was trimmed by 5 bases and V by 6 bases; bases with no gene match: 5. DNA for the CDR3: TGTGCCAGTAGAGCGACAGGGGATGAGACCCAGTACTTC. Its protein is CASRATGDETQYF.

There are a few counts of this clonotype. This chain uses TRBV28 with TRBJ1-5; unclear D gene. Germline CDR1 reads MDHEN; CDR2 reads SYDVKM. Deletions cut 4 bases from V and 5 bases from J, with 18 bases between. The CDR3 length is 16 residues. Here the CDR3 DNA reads TGTGCCAGCAGTTCGGGAACATATGTTTCGGATCAGCCCCAGCATTTT. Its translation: CASSSGTYVSDQPQHF.

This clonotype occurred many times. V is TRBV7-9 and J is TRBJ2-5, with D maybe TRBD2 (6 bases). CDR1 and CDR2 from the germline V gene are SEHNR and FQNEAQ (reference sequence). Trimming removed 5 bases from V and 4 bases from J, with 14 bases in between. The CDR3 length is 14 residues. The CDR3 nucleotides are TGTGCCAGCAGCGGACCCGGGACTGTAGAGACCCAGTACTTC. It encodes CASSGPGTVETQYF.